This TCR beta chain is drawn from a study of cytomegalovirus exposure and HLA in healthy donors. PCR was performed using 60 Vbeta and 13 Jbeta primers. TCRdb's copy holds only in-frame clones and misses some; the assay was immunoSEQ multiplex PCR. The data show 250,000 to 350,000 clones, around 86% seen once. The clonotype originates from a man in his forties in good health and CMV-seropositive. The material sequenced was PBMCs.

CDR3 loop: CASSPQESGTGTYEQYF. Here the CDR3 DNA reads TGTGCCAGCTCACCCCAAGAAAGCGGGACAGGTACCTACGAGCAGTACTTC. The genes are TRBV18 and TRBJ2-7; maybe TRBD1 (8 bases). CDR1 and CDR2 from the germline V gene are KGHSH and LQKENI. There are 17 residues in the CDR3. Trimming took 3 bases from V and 2 from J, leaving 20 bases between them.